This TCR beta chain was recorded in a study of OX40 agonist ivuxolimab in advanced cancers. Study results and caveats: Doses of 0.1 to 3.0 mg/kg were accompanied by clonal expansion of CD4+ and CD8+ blood T cells by week 6.

Remarks on this clone: Its target is not known.

Data came from immunoSEQ multiplex PCR; TCRdb stores just in-frame clones and leaves some out. The sample yields 90,000 to 120,000 clones, approximately 90% seen once. In germline, CDR1 is SGHTA, CDR2 FQGNSA. Deletions cut 5 bases from V and 0 bases from J, with 14 bases between. The CDR3 spans 16 residues. This sample comprised CD4+ or CD8+ T cells sorted from blood, obtained in a trial of the OX40 agonist ivuxolimab. The TCR was taken from an adult with an advanced solid tumor such as melanoma, head and neck, liver or kidney cancer. The chain couples TRBV7-2 to TRBJ2-1; TRBD2 might be the D (5 bases). CDR3 protein: CASSPAAASSYNEQFF. The CDR3 DNA follows: TGTGCCAGCAGCCCGGCAGCGGCGAGCTCCTACAATGAGCAGTTCTTC. The complete variable domain, with remaining parts taken from reference TRBV7-2 and TRBJ2-1, reads GAGVSQSPSNKVTEKGKDVELRCDPISGHTALYWYRQSLGQGLEFLIYFQGNSAPDKSGLPSDRFSAERTGGSVSTLTIQRTQQEDSAVYLCASSPAAASSYNEQFFGPGTRLTVL.